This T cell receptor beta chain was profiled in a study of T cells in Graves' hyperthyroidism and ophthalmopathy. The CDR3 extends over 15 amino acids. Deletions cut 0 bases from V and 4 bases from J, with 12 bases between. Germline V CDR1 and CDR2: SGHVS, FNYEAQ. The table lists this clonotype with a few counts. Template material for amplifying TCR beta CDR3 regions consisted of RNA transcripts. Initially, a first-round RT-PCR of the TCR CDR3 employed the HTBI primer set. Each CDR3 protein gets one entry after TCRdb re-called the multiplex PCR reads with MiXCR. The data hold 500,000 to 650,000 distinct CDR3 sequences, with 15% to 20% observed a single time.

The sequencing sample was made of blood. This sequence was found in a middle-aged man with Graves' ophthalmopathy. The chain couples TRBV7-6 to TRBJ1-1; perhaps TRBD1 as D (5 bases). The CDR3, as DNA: TGTGCCAGCAGCTTAGCGGTTTCCGGGGGCACTGAAGCTTTCTTT. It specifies CASSLAVSGGTEAFF. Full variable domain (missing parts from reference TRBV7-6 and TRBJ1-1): GAGVSQSPRYKVTKRGQDVALRCDPISGHVSLYWYRQALGQGPEFLTYFNYEAQQDKSGLPNDRFSAERPEGSISTLTIQRTEQRDSAMYRCASSLAVSGGTEAFFGQGTRLTVV.